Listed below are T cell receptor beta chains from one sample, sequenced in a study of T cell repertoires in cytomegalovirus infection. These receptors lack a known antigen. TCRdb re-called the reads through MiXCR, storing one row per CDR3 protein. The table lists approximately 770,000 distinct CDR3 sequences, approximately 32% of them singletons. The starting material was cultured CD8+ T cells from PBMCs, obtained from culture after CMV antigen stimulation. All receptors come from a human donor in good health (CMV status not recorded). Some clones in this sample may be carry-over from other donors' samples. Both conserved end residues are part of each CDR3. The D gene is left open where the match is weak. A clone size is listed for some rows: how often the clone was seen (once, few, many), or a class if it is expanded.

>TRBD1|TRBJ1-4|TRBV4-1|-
CASSHKAGTGSDATNEKLFF
TGCGCCAGCAGCCATAAGGCCGGGACAGGCTCCGATGCAACTAATGAAAAACTGTTTTTT
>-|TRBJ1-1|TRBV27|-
CASSLTPGVNTEAFF
TGTGCCAGCAGTTTAACCCCAGGGGTGAACACTGAAGCTTTCTTT
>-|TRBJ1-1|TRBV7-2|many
CASSQPTGSTEAFF
TGTGCCAGCAGCCAGCCTACAGGGAGCACTGAAGCTTTCTTT
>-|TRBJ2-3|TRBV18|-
CASSPLSGGADTQYF
TGTGCCAGCTCACCACTCTCAGGTGGGGCAGATACGCAGTATTTT
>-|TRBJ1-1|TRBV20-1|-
CTPSGKTEAFF
TGCACCCCGAGTGGGAAGACTGAAGCTTTCTTT
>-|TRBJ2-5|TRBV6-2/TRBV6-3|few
CASKIGATQYF
TGTGCCAGCAAGATAGGGGCGACCCAGTACTTC
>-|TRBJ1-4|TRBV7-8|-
CASSPRQATVEKLFF
TGTGCCAGCAGCCCTCGACAGGCAACGGTTGAAAAACTGTTTTTT
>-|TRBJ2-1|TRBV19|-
CASSIFDEQFF
TGTGCCAGTAGTATTTTTGATGAGCAGTTCTTC
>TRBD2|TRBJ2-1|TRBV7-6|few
CASSSSGGPGNEQFF
TGTGCCAGCAGCTCGAGCGGGGGGCCGGGGAATGAGCAGTTCTTC
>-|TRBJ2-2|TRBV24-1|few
CATSDRAGSNTGELFF
TGTGCCACCAGTGATAGAGCCGGGTCGAACACCGGGGAGCTGTTTTTT
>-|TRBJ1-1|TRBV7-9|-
CASSPGLGAEAFF
TGTGCCAGCAGCCCTGGACTGGGCGCTGAAGCTTTCTTT
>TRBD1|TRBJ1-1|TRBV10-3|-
CAISEYRQGSPMNTEAFF
TGTGCCATCAGTGAGTACCGACAGGGCTCTCCTATGAACACTGAAGCTTTCTTT
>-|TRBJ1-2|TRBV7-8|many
CASSLLGRASNYGYTF
TGTGCCAGCAGCTTACTTGGGAGAGCTTCTAACTATGGCTACACCTTC
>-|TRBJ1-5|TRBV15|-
CATSRVRGPNQPQHF
TGTGCCACCAGCAGAGTGAGAGGCCCCAATCAGCCCCAGCATTTT
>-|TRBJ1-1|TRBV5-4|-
CASTLRGRTEAFF
TGTGCCAGCACCCTCCGGGGCCGGACTGAAGCTTTCTTT
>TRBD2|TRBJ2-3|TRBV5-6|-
CASSLGRGEGYF
TGTGCCAGCAGCTTGGGACGAGGGGAGGGGTATTTT
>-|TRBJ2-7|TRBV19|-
CASSPVASYEQYF
TGTGCCAGTAGCCCGGTGGCCTCCTACGAGCAGTACTTC
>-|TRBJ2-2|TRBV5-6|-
CASSFGLTDTGELFF
TGTGCCAGCAGCTTTGGTTTGACGGACACCGGGGAGCTGTTTTTT
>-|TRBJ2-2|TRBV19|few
CASLDTGELFF
TGTGCCAGTTTAGACACCGGGGAGCTGTTTTTT
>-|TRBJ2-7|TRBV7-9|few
CASSSTRRIPYEQYF
TGTGCCAGCAGTTCGACCAGGAGGATTCCCTACGAGCAGTACTTC
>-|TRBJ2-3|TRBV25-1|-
CASSESWHLEPDTQYF
TGTGCCAGCAGTGAAAGTTGGCACCTAGAGCCAGATACGCAGTATTTT
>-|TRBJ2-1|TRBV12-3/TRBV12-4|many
CASSALGPLNEQFF
TGTGCCAGCAGTGCCTTGGGCCCTCTAAATGAGCAGTTCTTC
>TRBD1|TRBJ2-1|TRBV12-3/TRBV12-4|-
CASSLKQGVYNEQFF
TGTGCCAGCAGTTTAAAACAGGGGGTCTACAATGAGCAGTTCTTC
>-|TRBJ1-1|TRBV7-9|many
CASSPTFTHGGGTEAFF
TGTGCCAGCAGCCCCACCTTTACACACGGAGGAGGTACTGAAGCTTTCTTT
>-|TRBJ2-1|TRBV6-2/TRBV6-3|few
CASSYSLAGEQFF
TGTGCCAGCAGTTACTCCCTCGCGGGTGAGCAGTTCTTC
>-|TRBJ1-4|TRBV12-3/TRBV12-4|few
CASSNGGPWWEKLFF
TGTGCCAGCTCAAATGGGGGCCCTTGGTGGGAAAAACTGTTTTTT
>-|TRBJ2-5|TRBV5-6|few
CASSLEGDETQYF
TGTGCCAGCAGCTTGGAAGGGGATGAGACCCAGTACTTC
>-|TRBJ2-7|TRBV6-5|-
CASSYGSTYEQYF
TGTGCCAGCAGTTATGGGTCAACCTACGAGCAGTACTTC
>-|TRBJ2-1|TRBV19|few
CASSISGPYNEQFF
TGTGCCAGTAGTATTTCGGGACCCTACAATGAGCAGTTCTTC